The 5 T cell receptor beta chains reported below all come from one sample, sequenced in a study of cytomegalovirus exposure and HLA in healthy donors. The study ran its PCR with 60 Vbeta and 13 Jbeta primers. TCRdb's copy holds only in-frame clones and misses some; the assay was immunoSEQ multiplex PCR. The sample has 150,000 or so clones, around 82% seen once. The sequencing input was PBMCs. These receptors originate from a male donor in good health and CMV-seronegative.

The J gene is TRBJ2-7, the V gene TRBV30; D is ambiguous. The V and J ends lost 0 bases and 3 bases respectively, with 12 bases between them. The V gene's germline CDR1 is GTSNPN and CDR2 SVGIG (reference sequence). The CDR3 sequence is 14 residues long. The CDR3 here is CAWSVVITYYEQYF. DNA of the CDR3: TGTGCCTGGAGTGTTGTGATCACATACTACGAGCAGTACTTC.

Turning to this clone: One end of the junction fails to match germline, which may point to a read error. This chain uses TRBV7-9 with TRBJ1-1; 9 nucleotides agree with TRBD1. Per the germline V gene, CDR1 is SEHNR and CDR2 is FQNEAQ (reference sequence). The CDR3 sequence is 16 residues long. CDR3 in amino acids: CSSSTRAGQGEPEAFF. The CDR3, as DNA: TGTTCCAGCAGCACCCGCGCGGGACAGGGCGAACCTGAAGCTTTCTTT.

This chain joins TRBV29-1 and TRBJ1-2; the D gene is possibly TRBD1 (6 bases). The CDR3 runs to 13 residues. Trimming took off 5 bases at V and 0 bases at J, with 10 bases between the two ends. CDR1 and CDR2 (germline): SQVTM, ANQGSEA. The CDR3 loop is CSVLGTSNYGYTF. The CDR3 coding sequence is TGCAGCGTTCTAGGGACATCTAACTATGGCTACACCTTC.

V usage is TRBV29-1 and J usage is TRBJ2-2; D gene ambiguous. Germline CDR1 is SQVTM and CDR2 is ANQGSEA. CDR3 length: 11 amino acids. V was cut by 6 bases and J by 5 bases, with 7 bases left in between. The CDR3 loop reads CSVLRTGELFF. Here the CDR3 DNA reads TGCAGCGTGCTTCGGACCGGGGAGCTGTTTTTT.

The CDR3 DNA follows: TGTGCCAGCAGCAGAACTGCACAGGGGGGGGCTTACGAGCAGTACTTC. Amino acids: CASSRTAQGGAYEQYF. The chain employs TRBV28 and TRBJ2-7, with D possibly being TRBD1 (8 bases). V lost 6 bases and J 4 bases, leaving 22 bases between the germline ends. CDR1 and CDR2 from the germline V gene are MDHEN and SYDVKM. The CDR3 contains 16 residues.